The rows below give T cell receptor beta chains drawn from one sample of a study of T cell changes during pregnancy in multiple sclerosis. Sequencing was performed with immunoSEQ multiplex PCR; in TCRdb, only in-frame clones are kept and a portion is missing. The sample records 65,000 to 85,000 clones, 94% being singletons. The sample here was peripheral blood, taken in the second trimester of pregnancy. The origin of the receptors is a female donor in good health, enrolled as a control in a pregnancy study. Both conserved end residues are part of each CDR3. The D gene is left open where the match is weak. Size is stated for part of the rows, as once, few or many counts, or as a class when the clone is expanded.

D	V	size	J	CDR3	DNA
TRBD2	TRBV7-8	NA	TRBJ2-2	CASSLPGLTTGELFF	TGTGCCAGCAGCTTGCCGGGACTAACTACCGGGGAGCTGTTTTTT
NA	TRBV5-4	NA	TRBJ1-1	CASSLVGGRNTEAFF	TGTGCCAGCAGCTTGGTCGGGGGAAGGAACACTGAAGCTTTCTTT
TRBD1	TRBV29-1	NA	TRBJ2-4	CSAKTGADIQYF	TGCAGCGCCAAGACAGGGGCAGACATTCAGTACTTC
NA	TRBV2	NA	TRBJ2-3	CASMLEISTDTQYF	TGTGCCAGCATGTTAGAGATTAGCACAGATACGCAGTATTTT
NA	TRBV7-9	NA	TRBJ2-7	CASSQFRAGRPYEQYF	TGTGCCAGCAGCCAATTTAGGGCGGGGAGACCCTACGAGCAGTACTTC
TRBD2	TRBV9	NA	TRBJ2-2	CASSARLAGASNTGELFF	TGTGCCAGCAGCGCCAGACTAGCGGGAGCGTCGAACACCGGGGAGCTGTTTTTT
NA	TRBV5-1	NA	TRBJ2-3	CASSWGTSTDTQYF	TGCGCCAGCAGCTGGGGGACTAGCACAGATACGCAGTATTTT
NA	TRBV28	once	TRBJ1-3	CASSFSGAGNTIYF	TGTGCCAGCAGTTTTTCGGGGGCTGGAAACACCATATATTTT
NA	TRBV9	NA	TRBJ2-3	CASSAGGGSADTQYF	TGTGCCAGCAGCGCAGGGGGCGGGAGCGCAGATACGCAGTATTTT
NA	TRBV4-1	NA	TRBJ2-2	CASSQDRTGNTGELFF	TGCGCCAGCAGCCAAGATCGTACGGGAAACACCGGGGAGCTGTTTTTT
TRBD2	TRBV29-1	NA	TRBJ2-7	CSVELTSGRAAYEQYF	TGCAGCGTTGAACTTACTAGCGGGAGGGCCGCCTACGAGCAGTACTTC
TRBD1	TRBV7-2	NA	TRBJ2-1	CASSPRTGVAHNEQFF	TGTGCCAGCAGCCCGAGGACAGGGGTTGCCCACAATGAGCAGTTCTTC
NA	TRBV28	NA	TRBJ2-4	CASSSLAKNIQYF	TGTGCCAGCAGTTCGTTAGCCAAAAACATTCAGTACTTC
TRBD1	TRBV6-1	once	TRBJ2-3	CASSGTGEGYTQYF	TGTGCCAGCAGTGGGACAGGGGAAGGATATACGCAGTATTTT
NA	TRBV28	NA	TRBJ2-3	CASSFSGTSDTQYF	TGTGCCAGCAGTTTCTCCGGGACATCAGATACGCAGTATTTT
TRBD2	TRBV4-1	NA	TRBJ2-3	CASRMDGRSTDTQYF	TGCGCCAGTAGGATGGACGGGAGGTCCACAGATACGCAGTATTTT
NA	TRBV28	once	TRBJ2-1	CASSAGDGPYNEQFF	TGTGCCAGCAGTGCAGGGGACGGGCCGTACAATGAGCAGTTCTTC
NA	TRBV7-8	NA	TRBJ1-2	CASSLTGWGYTF	TGTGCCAGCAGCTTGACGGGATGGGGCTACACCTTC
TRBD1	TRBV19	NA	TRBJ1-4	CASSLQGAANEKLFF	TGTGCCAGCTCACTCCAGGGGGCTGCGAATGAAAAACTGTTTTTT
NA	TRBV5-1	NA	TRBJ2-7	CASSLGGEASYEQYF	TGCGCCAGCAGCTTGGGGGGGGAGGCATCCTACGAGCAGTACTTC
TRBD2	TRBV6-6	NA	TRBJ2-7	CASSPGLAGAQEQYF	TGTGCCAGCAGTCCGGGACTAGCGGGAGCGCAGGAGCAGTACTTC
TRBD2	TRBV19	NA	TRBJ2-1	CASTPGLADNEQFF	TGTGCCAGTACTCCGGGACTAGCAGACAATGAGCAGTTCTTC
NA	TRBV4-1	NA	TRBJ2-7	CASSRATGISYEQYF	TGCGCCAGCAGCCGAGCAACAGGGATTTCCTACGAGCAGTACTTC
TRBD2	TRBV30	NA	TRBJ2-2	CAWSRAGGRETGELFF	TGTGCCTGGAGTAGAGCGGGAGGGAGAGAAACCGGGGAGCTGTTTTTT
NA	TRBV10-3	NA	TRBJ1-1	CAISAEPTTEAFF	TGTGCCATCAGTGCGGAGCCCACCACTGAAGCTTTCTTT
TRBD2	TRBV5-1	NA	TRBJ2-1	CASSLTSGYNEQFF	TGCGCCAGCAGCTTAACTAGCGGCTACAATGAGCAGTTCTTC
NA	TRBV6-6	NA	TRBJ2-2	CASSYSGETGELFF	TGTGCCAGCAGTTACTCCGGGGAAACCGGGGAGCTGTTTTTT
TRBD1	TRBV28	once	TRBJ2-4	CASMQTGPDIQYF	TGTGCCAGCATGCAGACAGGGCCGGACATTCAGTACTTC
TRBD1	TRBV7-9	NA	TRBJ2-7	CASSPRDRGSYEQYF	TGTGCCAGCAGCCCGCGGGACAGGGGTAGCTACGAGCAGTACTTC
TRBD2	TRBV11-2	NA	TRBJ2-3	CASSLGPTSGPTDTQYF	TGTGCCAGCAGCTTAGGGCCAACTAGCGGCCCAACAGATACGCAGTATTTT
TRBD2	TRBV5-4	NA	TRBJ2-1	CASSATSGRAYEQFF	TGTGCCAGCAGCGCTACTAGCGGGAGGGCCTATGAGCAGTTCTTC
NA	TRBV5-1	NA	TRBJ2-7	CASSLLGQGIYEQYF	TGCGCCAGCAGCTTACTCGGGCAGGGGATATACGAGCAGTACTTC
NA	TRBV28	NA	TRBJ1-2	CASQAPPYGYTF	TGTGCCAGCCAAGCCCCGCCGTATGGCTACACCTTC
NA	TRBV20-1	NA	TRBJ1-1	CSDRLPTGAFF	TGCAGTGACCGCCTCCCGACCGGGGCTTTCTTT
NA	TRBV27	NA	TRBJ2-5	CASSLSIPAPPETQYF	TGTGCCAGCAGTTTATCGATCCCAGCGCCACCAGAGACCCAGTACTTC
NA	TRBV19	NA	TRBJ2-3	CASSWGATDTQYF	TGTGCCAGTAGTTGGGGAGCCACAGATACGCAGTATTTT